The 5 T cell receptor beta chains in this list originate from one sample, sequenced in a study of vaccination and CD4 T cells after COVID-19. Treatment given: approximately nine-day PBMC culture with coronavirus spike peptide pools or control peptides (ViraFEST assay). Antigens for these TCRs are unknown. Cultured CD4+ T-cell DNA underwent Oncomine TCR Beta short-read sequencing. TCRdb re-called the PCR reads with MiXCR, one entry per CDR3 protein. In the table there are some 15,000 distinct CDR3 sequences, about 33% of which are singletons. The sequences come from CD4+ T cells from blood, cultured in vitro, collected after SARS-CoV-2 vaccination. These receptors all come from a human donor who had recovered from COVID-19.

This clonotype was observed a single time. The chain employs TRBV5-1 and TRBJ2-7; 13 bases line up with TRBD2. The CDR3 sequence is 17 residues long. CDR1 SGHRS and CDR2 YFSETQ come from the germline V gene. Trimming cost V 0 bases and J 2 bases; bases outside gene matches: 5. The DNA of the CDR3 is TGCGCCAGCAGCTTGGCACTAGCGGGAGGGCCTACCTACGAGCAGTACTTC. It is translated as CASSLALAGGPTYEQYF. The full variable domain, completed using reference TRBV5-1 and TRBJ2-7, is KAGVTQTPRYLIKTRGQQVTLSCSPISGHRSVSWYQQTPGQGLQFLFEYFSETQRNKGNFPGRFSGRQFSNSRSEMNVSTLELGDSALYLCASSLALAGGPTYEQYFGPGTRLTVT.

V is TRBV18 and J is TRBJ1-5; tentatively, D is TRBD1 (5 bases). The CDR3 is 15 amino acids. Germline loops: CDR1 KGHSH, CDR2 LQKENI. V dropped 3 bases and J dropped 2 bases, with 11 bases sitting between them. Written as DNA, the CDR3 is TGTGCCAGCTCACCGACAGCGAGCGGCAATCAGCCCCAGCATTTT. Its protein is CASSPTASGNQPQHF.

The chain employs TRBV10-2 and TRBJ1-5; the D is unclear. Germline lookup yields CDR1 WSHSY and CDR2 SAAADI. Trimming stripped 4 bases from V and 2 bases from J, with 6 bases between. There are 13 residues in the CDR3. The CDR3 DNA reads TGCGCCAGCAGTGTGCAGGGCAATCAGCCCCAGCATTTT. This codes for CASSVQGNQPQHF.

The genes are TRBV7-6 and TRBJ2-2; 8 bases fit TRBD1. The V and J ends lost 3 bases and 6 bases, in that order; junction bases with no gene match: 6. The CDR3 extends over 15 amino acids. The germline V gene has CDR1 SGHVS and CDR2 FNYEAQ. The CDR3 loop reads CASSFHRGSAGELFF. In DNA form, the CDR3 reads TGTGCCAGCAGCTTCCACAGGGGGAGCGCCGGGGAGCTGTTTTTT.

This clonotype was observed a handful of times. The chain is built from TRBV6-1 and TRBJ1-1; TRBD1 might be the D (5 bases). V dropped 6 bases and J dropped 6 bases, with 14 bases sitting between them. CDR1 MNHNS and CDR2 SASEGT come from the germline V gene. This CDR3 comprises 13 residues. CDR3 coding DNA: TGTGCCAGCAGCCGGGACGGGGCCTCTGAAGCTTTCTTT. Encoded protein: CASSRDGASEAFF.